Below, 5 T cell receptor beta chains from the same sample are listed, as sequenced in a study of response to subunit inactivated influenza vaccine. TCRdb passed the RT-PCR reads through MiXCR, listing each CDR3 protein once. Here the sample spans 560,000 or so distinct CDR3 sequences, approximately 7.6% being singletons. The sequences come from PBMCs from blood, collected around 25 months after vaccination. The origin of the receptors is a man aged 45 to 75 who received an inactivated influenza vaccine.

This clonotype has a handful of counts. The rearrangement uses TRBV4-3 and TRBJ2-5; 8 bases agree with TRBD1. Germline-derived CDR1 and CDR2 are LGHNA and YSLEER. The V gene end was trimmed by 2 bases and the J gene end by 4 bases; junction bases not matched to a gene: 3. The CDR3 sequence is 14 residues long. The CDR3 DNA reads TGCGCCAGCAGCCAACAAGACAGGGGAGAGACCCAGTACTTC. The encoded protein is CASSQQDRGETQYF.

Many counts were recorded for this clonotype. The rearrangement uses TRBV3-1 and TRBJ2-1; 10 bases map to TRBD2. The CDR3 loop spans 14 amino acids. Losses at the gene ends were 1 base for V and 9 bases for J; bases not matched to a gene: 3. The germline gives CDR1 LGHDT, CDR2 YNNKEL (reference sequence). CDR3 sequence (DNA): TGTGCCAGCAGCCAAGTTAGCGGGAGGACTGAGCAGTTCTTC. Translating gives CASSQVSGRTEQFF.

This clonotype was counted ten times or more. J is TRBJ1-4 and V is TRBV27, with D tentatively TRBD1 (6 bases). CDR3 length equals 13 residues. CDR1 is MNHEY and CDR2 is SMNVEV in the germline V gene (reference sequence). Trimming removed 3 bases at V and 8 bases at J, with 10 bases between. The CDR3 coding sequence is TGTGCCAGCAGTTTTGGGGGGCACGAAAAACTGTTTTTT. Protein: CASSFGGHEKLFF.

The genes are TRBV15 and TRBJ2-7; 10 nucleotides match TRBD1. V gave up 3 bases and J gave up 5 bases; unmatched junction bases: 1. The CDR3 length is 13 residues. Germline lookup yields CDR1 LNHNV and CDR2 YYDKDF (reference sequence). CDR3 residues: CATSRGQGNEQYF. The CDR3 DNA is TGTGCCACCAGCAGGGGACAGGGGAACGAGCAGTACTTC.

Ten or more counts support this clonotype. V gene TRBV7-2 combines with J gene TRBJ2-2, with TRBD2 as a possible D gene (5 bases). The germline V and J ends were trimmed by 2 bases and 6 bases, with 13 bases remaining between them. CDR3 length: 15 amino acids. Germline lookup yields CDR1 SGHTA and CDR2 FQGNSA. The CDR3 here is CASSLSTLVPGELFF. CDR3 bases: TGTGCCAGCAGCTTATCGACACTAGTTCCCGGGGAGCTGTTTTTT.